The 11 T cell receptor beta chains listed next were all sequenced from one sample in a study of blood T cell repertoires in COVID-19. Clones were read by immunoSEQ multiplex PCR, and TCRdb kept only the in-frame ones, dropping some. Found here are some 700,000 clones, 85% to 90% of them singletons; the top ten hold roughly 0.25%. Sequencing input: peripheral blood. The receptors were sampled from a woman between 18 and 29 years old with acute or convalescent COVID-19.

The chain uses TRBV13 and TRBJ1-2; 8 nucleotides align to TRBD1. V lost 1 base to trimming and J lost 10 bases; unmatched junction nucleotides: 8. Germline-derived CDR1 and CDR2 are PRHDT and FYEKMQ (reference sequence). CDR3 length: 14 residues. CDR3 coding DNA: TGTGCCAGCAGCTTAGCCCCAGGACAGGGCGACTACACCTTC. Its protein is CASSLAPGQGDYTF.

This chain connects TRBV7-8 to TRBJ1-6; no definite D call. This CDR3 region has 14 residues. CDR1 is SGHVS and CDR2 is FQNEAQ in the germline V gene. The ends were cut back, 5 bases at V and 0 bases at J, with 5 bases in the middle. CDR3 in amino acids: CASSQSSYNSPLHF. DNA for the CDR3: TGTGCCAGCAGCCAGAGCTCCTATAATTCACCCCTCCACTTT. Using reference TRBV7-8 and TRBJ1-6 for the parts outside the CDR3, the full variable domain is GAGVSQSPRYKVAKRGQDVALRCDPISGHVSLFWYQQALGQGPEFLTYFQNEAQLDKSGLPSDRFFAERPEGSVSTLKIQRTQQEDSAVYLCASSQSSYNSPLHFGNGTRLTVT.

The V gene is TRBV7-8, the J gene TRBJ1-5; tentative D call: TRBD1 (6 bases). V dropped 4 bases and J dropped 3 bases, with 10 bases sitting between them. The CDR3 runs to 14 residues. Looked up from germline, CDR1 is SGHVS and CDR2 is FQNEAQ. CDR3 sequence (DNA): TGTGCCAGCAGCTATACAGGGATCAATCAGCCCCAGCATTTT. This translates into CASSYTGINQPQHF.

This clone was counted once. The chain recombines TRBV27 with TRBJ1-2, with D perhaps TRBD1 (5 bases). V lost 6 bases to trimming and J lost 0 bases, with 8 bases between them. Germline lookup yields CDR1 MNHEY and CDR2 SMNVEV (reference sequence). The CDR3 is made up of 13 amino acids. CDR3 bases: TGTGCCAGCAGGCCGACAGCTAACTATGGCTACACCTTC. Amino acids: CASRPTANYGYTF.

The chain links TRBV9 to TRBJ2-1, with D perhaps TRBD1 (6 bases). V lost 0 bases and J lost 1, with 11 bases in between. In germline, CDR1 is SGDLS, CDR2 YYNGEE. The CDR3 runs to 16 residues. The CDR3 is CASSVDEGGSYNEQFF. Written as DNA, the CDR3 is TGTGCCAGCAGCGTAGATGAAGGGGGATCCTACAATGAGCAGTTCTTC. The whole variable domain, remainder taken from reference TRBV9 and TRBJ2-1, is DSGVTQTPKHLITATGQRVTLRCSPRSGDLSVYWYQQSLDQGLQFLIQYYNGEERAKGNILERFSAQQFPDLHSELNLSSLELGDSALYFCASSVDEGGSYNEQFFGPGTRLTVL.

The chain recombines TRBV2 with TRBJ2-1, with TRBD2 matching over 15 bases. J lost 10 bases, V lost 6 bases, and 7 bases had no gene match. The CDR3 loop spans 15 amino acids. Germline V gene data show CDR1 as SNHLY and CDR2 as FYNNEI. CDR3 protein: CASRDGLAGGLEQFF. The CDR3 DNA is TGTGCCAGCAGGGACGGACTAGCGGGGGGGTTGGAGCAGTTCTTC.

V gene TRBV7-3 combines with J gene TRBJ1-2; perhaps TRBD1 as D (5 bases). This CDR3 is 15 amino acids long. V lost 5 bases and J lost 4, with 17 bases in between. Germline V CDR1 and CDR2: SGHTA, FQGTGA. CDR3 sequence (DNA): TGTGCCAGCAGCCCGGGGGGGGACCCTCTCTATGGCTACACCTTC. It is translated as CASSPGGDPLYGYTF.

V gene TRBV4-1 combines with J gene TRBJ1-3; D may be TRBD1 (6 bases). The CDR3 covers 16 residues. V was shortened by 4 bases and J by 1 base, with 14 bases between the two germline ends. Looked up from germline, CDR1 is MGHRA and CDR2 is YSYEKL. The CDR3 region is CASSRQGGESGNTIYF. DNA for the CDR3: TGCGCCAGCAGCCGCCAAGGGGGGGAGTCTGGAAACACCATATATTTT.

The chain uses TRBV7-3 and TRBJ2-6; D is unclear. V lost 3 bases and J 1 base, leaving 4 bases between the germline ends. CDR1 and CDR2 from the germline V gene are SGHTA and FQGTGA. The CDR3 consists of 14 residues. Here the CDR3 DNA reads TGTGCCAGCAGCTTTTCTTCTGGGGCCAACGTCCTGACTTTC. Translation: CASSFSSGANVLTF.

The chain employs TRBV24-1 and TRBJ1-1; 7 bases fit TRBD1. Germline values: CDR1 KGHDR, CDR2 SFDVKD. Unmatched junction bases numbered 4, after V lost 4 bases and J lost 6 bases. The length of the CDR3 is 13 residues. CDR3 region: CATSERTGPEAFF. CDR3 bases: TGTGCCACCAGTGAGAGGACAGGACCTGAAGCTTTCTTT.

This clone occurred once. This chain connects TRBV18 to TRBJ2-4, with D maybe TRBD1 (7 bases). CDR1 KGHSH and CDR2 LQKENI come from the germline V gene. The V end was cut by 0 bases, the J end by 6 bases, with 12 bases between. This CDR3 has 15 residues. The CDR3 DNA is TGTGCCAGCTCACCACCGGGGCAGGGGGGAAACATTCAGTACTTC. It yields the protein CASSPPGQGGNIQYF. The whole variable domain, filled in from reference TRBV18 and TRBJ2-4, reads NAGVMQNPRHLVRRRGQEARLRCSPMKGHSHVYWYRQLPEEGLKFMVYLQKENIIDESGMPKERFSAEFPKEGPSILRIQQVVRGDSAAYFCASSPPGQGGNIQYFGAGTRLSVL.